The 3 T cell receptor beta chains below were found in one sample sequenced in a study of blood T cell repertoires in COVID-19. Clones were read by immunoSEQ multiplex PCR, and TCRdb kept only the in-frame ones, dropping some. The table lists hundreds of thousands of clones, 75% to 90% of them singletons, with more than 5.5% in the top ten. The sequenced sample was peripheral blood. The receptors stem from a man between 60 and 70 years old who had recovered from COVID-19.

The chain links TRBV3-1 (or the pseudogene TRBV3-2) to TRBJ2-7, with TRBD2 matching 10 bases. J was trimmed by 1 base and V by 4 bases; bases with no gene match: 7. CDR3 length: 16 residues. Germline-derived CDR1 and CDR2 are LGHDT and YNNKEL (reference sequence). The CDR3 sequence is CASSPNLAGASYEQYF. The CDR3 coding sequence is TGTGCCAGCAGCCCCAACCTAGCGGGGGCTTCCTACGAGCAGTACTTC.

CDR3 nucleotides: TGTGCCAGCAGCCTACAGGGGGTGAACACTGAAGCTTTCTTT. This codes for CASSLQGVNTEAFF. The V and J genes are TRBV28 and TRBJ1-1; 8 bases align to TRBD1. V lost 6 bases, J lost 0 bases, and 3 bases stayed unmatched. CDR3 length equals 14 residues. Germline CDR1 and CDR2: MDHEN and SYDVKM.

The chain couples TRBV5-1 to TRBJ1-1; 9 bases are shared with TRBD1. Germline V gene sequence: CDR1 SGHRS, CDR2 YFSETQ. This CDR3 spans 14 amino acids. The V gene end was trimmed by 3 bases and the J gene end by 5 bases; junction bases not matched to a gene: 5. This CDR3 is CASSSGTGRTEAFF. The CDR3 DNA reads as TGCGCCAGCAGCTCCGGGACAGGGAGAACTGAAGCTTTCTTT.